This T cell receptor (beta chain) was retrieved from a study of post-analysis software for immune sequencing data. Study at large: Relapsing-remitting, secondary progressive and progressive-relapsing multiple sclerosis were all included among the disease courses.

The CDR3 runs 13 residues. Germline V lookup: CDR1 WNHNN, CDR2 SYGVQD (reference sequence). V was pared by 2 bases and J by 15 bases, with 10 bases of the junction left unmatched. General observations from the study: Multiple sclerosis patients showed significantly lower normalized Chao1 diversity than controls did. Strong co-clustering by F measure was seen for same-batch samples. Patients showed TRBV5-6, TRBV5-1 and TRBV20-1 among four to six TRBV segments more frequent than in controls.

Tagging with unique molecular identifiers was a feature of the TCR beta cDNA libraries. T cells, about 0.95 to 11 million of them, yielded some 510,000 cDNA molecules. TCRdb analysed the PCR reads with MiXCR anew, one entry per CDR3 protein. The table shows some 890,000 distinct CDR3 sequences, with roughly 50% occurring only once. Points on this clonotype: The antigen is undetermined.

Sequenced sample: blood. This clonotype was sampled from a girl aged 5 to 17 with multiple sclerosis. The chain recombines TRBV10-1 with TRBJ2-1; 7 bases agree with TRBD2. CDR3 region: CASSEGRGSPPFF. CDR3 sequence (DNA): TGCGCCAGCAGTGAGGGACGCGGGAGCCCCCCGTTCTTC.